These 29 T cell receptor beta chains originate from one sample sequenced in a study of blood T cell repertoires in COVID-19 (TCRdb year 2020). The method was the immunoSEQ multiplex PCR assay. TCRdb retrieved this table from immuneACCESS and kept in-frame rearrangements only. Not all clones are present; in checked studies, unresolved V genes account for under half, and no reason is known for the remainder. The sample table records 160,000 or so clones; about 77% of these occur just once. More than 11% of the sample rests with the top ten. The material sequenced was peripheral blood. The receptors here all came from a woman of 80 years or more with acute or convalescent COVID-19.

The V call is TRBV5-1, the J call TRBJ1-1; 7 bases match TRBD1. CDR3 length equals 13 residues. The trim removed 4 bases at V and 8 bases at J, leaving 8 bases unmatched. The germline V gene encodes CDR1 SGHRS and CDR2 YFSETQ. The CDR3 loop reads CASSDPGGPEAFF. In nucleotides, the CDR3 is TGCGCCAGCAGCGACCCAGGGGGTCCCGAAGCTTTCTTT.

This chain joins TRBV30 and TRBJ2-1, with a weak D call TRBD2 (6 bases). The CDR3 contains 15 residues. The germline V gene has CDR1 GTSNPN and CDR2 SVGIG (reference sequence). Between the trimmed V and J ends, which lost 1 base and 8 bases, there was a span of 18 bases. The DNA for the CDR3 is TGTGCCTGGAGTGGTAAACGGGAGAGAGTGCATGAGCAGTTCTTC. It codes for CAWSGKRERVHEQFF.

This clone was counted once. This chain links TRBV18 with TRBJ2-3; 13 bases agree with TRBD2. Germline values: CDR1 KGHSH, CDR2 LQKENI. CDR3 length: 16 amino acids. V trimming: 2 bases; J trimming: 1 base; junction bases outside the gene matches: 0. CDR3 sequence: CASSPTSGRGTDTQYF. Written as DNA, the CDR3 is TGTGCCAGCTCACCAACTAGCGGGAGGGGCACAGATACGCAGTATTTT.

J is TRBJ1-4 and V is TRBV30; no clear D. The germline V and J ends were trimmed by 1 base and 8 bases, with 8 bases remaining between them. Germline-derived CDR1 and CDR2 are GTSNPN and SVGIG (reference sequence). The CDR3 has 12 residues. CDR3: CAWSATQEKLFF. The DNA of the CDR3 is TGTGCCTGGAGTGCAACACAAGAAAAACTGTTTTTT. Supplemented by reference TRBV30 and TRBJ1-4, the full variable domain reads SQTIHQWPATLVQPVGSPLSLECTVEGTSNPNLYWYRQAAGRGLQLLFYSVGIGQISSEVPQNLSASRPQDRQFILSSKKLLLSDSGFYLCAWSATQEKLFFGSGTQLSVL.

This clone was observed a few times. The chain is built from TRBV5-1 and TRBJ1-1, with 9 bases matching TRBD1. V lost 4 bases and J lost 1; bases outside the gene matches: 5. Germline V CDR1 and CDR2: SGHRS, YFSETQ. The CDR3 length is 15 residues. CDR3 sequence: CASSPGTGKNTEAFF. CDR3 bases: TGCGCCAGCAGCCCCGGGACAGGGAAGAACACTGAAGCTTTCTTT.

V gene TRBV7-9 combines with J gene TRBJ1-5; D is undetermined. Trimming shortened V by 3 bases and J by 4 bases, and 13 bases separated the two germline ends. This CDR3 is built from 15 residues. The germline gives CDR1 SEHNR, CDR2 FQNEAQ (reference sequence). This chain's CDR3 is CASSFGRESNQPQHF. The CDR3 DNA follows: TGTGCCAGCAGCTTTGGCCGGGAAAGTAATCAGCCCCAGCATTTT. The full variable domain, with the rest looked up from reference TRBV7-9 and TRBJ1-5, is DTGVSQNPRHKITKRGQNVTFRCDPISEHNRLYWYRQTLGQGPEFLTYFQNEAQLEKSRLLSDRFSAERPKGSFSTLEIQRTEQGDSAMYLCASSFGRESNQPQHFGDGTRLSIL.

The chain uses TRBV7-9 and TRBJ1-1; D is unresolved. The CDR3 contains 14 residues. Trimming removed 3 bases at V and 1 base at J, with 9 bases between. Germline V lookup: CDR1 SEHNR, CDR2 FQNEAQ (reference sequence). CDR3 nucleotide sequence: TGTGCCAGCAGCTTGGTCGGAGGGAACACTGAAGCTTTCTTT. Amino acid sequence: CASSLVGGNTEAFF.

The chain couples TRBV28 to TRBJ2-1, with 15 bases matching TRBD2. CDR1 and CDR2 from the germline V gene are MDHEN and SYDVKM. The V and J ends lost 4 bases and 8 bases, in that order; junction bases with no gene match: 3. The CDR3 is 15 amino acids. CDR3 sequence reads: CASSSGLAGGDEQFF. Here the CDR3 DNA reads TGTGCCAGCAGTTCCGGACTAGCGGGAGGGGATGAGCAGTTCTTC.

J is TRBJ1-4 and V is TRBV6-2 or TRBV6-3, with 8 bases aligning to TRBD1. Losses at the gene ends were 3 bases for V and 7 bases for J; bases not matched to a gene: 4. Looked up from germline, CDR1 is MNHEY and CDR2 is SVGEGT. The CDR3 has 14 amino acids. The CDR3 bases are TGTGCCAGCAGTTATTTCACAGGGGGTGAAAAACTGTTTTTT. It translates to CASSYFTGGEKLFF.

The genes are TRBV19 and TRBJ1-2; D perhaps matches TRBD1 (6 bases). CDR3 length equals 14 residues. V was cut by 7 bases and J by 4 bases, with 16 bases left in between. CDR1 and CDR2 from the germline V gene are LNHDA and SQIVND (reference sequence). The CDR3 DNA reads TGTGCCAGTATTACAGGGAAGGGACCCTATGGCTACACCTTC. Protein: CASITGKGPYGYTF.

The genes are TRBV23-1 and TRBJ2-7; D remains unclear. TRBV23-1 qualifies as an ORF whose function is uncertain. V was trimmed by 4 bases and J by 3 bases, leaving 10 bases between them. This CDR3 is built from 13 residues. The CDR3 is CASSRKLLYEQYF. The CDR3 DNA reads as TGCGCCAGCAGTCGCAAGCTCCTCTACGAGCAGTACTTC.

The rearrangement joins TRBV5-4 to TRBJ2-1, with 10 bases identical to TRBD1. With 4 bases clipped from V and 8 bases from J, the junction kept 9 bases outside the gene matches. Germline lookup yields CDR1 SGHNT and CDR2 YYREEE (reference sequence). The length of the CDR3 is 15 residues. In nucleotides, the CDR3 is TGTGCCAGCAGCACCTCCCGACAGGGGGCGGATGAGCAGTTCTTC. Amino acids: CASSTSRQGADEQFF.

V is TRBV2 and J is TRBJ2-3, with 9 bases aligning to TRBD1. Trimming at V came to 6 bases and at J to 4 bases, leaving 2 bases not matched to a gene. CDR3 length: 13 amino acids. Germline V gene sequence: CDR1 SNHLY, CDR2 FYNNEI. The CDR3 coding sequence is TGTGCCAGCAGAGGACAGGGGCCAGATACGCAGTATTTT. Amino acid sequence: CASRGQGPDTQYF.

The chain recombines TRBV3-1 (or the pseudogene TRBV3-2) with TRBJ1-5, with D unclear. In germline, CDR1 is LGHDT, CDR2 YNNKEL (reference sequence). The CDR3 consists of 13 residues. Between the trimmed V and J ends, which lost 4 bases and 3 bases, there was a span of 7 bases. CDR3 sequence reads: CASSLADNQPQHF. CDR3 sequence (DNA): TGTGCCAGCAGCCTGGCTGACAATCAGCCCCAGCATTTT.

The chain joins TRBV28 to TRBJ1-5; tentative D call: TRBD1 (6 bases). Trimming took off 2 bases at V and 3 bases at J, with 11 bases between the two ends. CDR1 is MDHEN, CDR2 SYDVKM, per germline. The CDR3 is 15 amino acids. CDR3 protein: CASSLGGPNNQPQHF. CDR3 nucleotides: TGTGCCAGCAGTTTAGGGGGCCCCAACAATCAGCCCCAGCATTTT.

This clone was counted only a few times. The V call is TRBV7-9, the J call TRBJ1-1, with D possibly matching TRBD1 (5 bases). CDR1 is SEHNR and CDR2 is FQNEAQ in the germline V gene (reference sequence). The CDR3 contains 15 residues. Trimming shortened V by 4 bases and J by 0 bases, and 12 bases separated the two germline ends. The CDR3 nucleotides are TGTGCCAGCAGCTCGCGGGGAGGGGTGAACACTGAAGCTTTCTTT. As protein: CASSSRGGVNTEAFF.

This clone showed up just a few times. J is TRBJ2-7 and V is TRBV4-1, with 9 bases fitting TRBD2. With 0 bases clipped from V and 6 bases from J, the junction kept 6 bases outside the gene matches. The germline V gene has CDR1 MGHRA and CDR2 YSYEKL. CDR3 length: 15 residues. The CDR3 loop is CASSQDPGLAGEQYF. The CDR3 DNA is TGCGCCAGCAGCCAAGATCCGGGACTAGCAGGCGAGCAGTACTTC.

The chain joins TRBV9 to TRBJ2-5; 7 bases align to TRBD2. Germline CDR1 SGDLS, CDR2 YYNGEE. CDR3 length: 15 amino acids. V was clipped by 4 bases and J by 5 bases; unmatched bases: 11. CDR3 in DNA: TGTGCCAGCAGCCCCGGTAGGACTAGTCCCGAGACCCAGTACTTC. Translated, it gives CASSPGRTSPETQYF.

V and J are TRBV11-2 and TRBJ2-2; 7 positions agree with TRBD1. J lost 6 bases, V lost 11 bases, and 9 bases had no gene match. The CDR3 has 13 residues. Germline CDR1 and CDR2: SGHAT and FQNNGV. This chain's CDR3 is CAGRDSSAGELFF. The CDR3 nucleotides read TGTGCCGGCCGGGACAGCAGCGCCGGGGAGCTGTTTTTT.

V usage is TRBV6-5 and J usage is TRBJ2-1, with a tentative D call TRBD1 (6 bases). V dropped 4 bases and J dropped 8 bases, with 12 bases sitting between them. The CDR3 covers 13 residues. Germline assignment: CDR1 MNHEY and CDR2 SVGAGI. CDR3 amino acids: CASSSTGIHEQFF. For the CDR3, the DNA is TGTGCCAGCAGTTCTACAGGGATCCATGAGCAGTTCTTC.

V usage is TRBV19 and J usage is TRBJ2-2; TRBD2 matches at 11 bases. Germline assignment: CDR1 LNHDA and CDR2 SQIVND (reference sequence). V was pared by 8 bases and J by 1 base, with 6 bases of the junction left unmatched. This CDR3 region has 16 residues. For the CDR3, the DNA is TGTGCCAGTTTGCCGGGACTAGCGGTGAACACCGGGGAGCTGTTTTTT. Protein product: CASLPGLAVNTGELFF.

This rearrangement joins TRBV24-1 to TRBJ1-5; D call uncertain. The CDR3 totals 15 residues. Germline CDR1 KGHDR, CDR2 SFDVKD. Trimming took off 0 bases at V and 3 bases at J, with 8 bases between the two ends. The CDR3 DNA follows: TGTGCCACCAGTGATTTGCCAGGTCACAATCAGCCCCAGCATTTT. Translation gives CATSDLPGHNQPQHF.

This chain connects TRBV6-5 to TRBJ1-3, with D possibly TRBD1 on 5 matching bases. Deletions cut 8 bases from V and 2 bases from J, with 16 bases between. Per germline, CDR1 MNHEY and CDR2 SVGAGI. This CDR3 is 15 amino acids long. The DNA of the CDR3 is TGTGCCAGCTCCGAATTCGGAGGGGCTGGAAACACCATATATTTT. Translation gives CASSEFGGAGNTIYF.

CDR3 loop: CASSFGGTGIVSQYF. The CDR3 DNA reads TGTGCCAGCAGTTTCGGCGGGACAGGGATCGTTTCACAGTACTTC. The V and J genes are TRBV28 and TRBJ2-7; 9 bases are a match to TRBD1. CDR1 is MDHEN and CDR2 is SYDVKM in the germline V gene. This CDR3 region has 15 residues. Losses at the gene ends were 3 bases for V and 10 bases for J; bases not matched to a gene: 13.

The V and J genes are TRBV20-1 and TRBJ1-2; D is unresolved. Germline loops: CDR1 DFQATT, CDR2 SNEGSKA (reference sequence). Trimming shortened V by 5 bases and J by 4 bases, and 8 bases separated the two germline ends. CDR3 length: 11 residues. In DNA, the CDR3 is TGCAGTGCTGGGGAGGCCTATGGCTACACCTTC. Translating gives CSAGEAYGYTF.

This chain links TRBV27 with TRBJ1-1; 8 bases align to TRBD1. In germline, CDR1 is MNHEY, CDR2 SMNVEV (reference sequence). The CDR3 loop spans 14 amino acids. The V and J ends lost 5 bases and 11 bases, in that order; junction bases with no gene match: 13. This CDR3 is CASSPTGQGRRAFF. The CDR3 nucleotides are TGTGCCAGCAGTCCAACCGGACAGGGTCGGCGGGCTTTCTTT.

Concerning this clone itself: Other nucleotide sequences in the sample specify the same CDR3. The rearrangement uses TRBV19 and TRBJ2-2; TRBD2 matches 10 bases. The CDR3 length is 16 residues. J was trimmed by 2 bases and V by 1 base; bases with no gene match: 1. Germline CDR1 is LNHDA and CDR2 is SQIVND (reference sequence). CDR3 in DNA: TGTGCCAGTAGTATAGTAGCGGGAGGCAACACCGGGGAGCTGTTTTTT. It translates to CASSIVAGGNTGELFF.

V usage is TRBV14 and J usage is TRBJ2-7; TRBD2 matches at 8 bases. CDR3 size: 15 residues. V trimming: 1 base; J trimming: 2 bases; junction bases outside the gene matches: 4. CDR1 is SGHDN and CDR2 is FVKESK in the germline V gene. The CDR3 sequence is CASSQVSGSPYEQYF. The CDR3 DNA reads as TGTGCCAGCAGCCAAGTAAGCGGGAGTCCCTACGAGCAGTACTTC.

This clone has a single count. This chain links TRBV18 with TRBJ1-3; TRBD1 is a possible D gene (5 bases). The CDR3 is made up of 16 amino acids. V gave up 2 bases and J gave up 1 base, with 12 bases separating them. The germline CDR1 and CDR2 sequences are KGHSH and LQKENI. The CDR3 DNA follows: TGTGCCAGCTCACCAGACAGACTGAAATCTGGAAACACCATATATTTT. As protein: CASSPDRLKSGNTIYF.